These 17 T cell receptor beta chains were sequenced from one sample in a study of T cell responses to AZD1222 COVID-19 vaccine. Some clones are missing from TCRdb's copy, which holds only in-frame ones; the method was immunoSEQ multiplex PCR. This sample has over 150,000 clones; 92% occur once, and the top ten carry about 9.4%. This specimen was peripheral blood, taken on day 0 of AZD1222 vaccination. Receptors were obtained from an adult in good health.

The V gene is TRBV5-5, the J gene TRBJ1-5; maybe TRBD1 (5 bases). The CDR3 is made up of 16 amino acids. V dropped 1 base and J dropped 1 base, with 12 bases sitting between them. Germline loops: CDR1 SGHKS, CDR2 YYEKEE (reference sequence). The CDR3 nucleotides are TGTGCCAGCAGCTTGTGGGCAGGGCAAAGCAATCAGCCCCAGCATTTT. Translation gives CASSLWAGQSNQPQHF.

For the CDR3, the DNA is TGTGCCATCAACCCCTCGTACACCTACAATGAGCAGTTCTTC. It specifies CAINPSYTYNEQFF. The J gene is TRBJ2-1, the V gene TRBV10-3; D is ambiguous. Germline loops: CDR1 ENHRY, CDR2 SYGVKD. The CDR3 sequence is 14 residues long. Trimming removed 7 bases at V and 2 bases at J, with 12 bases between.

J is TRBJ1-6 and V is TRBV7-8, with D possibly being TRBD1 (5 bases). The germline gives CDR1 SGHVS, CDR2 FQNEAQ. The CDR3 spans 14 residues. V was cut by 4 bases and J by 5 bases, with 9 bases left in between. This chain's CDR3 is CASSSDTNNSPLHF. CDR3 DNA: TGTGCCAGCAGCTCGGACACCAATAATTCACCCCTCCACTTT.

The J gene is TRBJ2-2, the V gene TRBV5-6, with 10 bases that match TRBD2. Germline V gene lookup returns CDR1 SGHDT and CDR2 YYEEEE. V gave up 2 bases and J gave up 1 base; unmatched junction bases: 8. This CDR3 comprises 18 residues. CDR3: CASSFWGRLAGNTGELFF. CDR3 in DNA: TGTGCCAGCAGCTTTTGGGGAAGACTAGCGGGGAACACCGGGGAGCTGTTTTTT.

This chain joins TRBV19 and TRBJ2-1; 9 bases are a match to TRBD2. CDR3 length: 18 amino acids. Germline CDR1 and CDR2: LNHDA and SQIVND (reference sequence). The trim removed 1 base at V and 2 bases at J, leaving 9 bases unmatched. CDR3 DNA: TGTGCCAGTAGTATAGGCCCCCTCTCTAGCGGGACCTACAATGAGCAGTTCTTC. Encoded protein: CASSIGPLSSGTYNEQFF.

The V and J genes are TRBV6-5 and TRBJ1-3; D ambiguous. Germline V gene data show CDR1 as MNHEY and CDR2 as SVGAGI. V lost 2 bases and J lost 3, with 5 bases in between. The CDR3 is 13 amino acids. The CDR3: CASSYALGNTIYF. The CDR3 bases are TGTGCCAGCAGTTACGCCCTTGGAAACACCATATATTTT.

V usage is TRBV7-2 and J usage is TRBJ1-4; maybe TRBD1 (5 bases). Germline CDR1 reads SGHTA; CDR2 reads FQGNSA. The CDR3 extends over 16 amino acids. V lost 3 bases, J lost 7 bases, and 18 bases lay in between. The CDR3: CASSFKVTRGTEKLFF. The CDR3 region has the DNA TGTGCCAGCAGCTTCAAAGTGACACGCGGGACTGAAAAACTGTTTTTT.

This clone was detected once. V gene TRBV19 combines with J gene TRBJ1-6; TRBD1 is a possible D gene (5 bases). The germline V gene has CDR1 LNHDA and CDR2 SQIVND (reference sequence). Trimming shortened V by 9 bases and J by 8 bases, and 17 bases separated the two germline ends. The length of the CDR3 is 14 residues. CDR3 sequence: CASRVGVRDSPLHF. The CDR3 DNA follows: TGTGCCAGCCGGGTAGGGGTGAGGGATTCACCCCTCCACTTT.

CDR3 residues: CAWSREGYGYTF. In DNA, the CDR3 is TGTGCCTGGAGCCGAGAGGGATATGGCTACACCTTC. J is TRBJ1-2 and V is TRBV30; the D is unclear. The germline V gene has CDR1 GTSNPN and CDR2 SVGIG (reference sequence). Trimming removed 3 bases at V and 5 bases at J, with 10 bases between. This CDR3 spans 12 amino acids.

V and J are TRBV12-5 and TRBJ2-1; 8 nucleotides match TRBD2. V lost 1 base to trimming and J lost 10 bases; unmatched junction nucleotides: 0. The V gene's germline CDR1 is LGHNT and CDR2 FRNRAP. The CDR3 length is 12 residues. The CDR3 sequence: CASGLAGGEQFF. DNA for the CDR3: TGTGCTAGTGGTTTGGCGGGGGGGGAGCAGTTCTTC.

This clone has only one observation. The chain combines TRBV19 with TRBJ1-6; 9 nucleotides agree with TRBD1. The J segment lost 0 bases and the V segment lost 7 bases, leaving 7 bases of the junction unmatched. Germline V gene data show CDR1 as LNHDA and CDR2 as SQIVND (reference sequence). The CDR3 runs 17 residues. The CDR3 DNA is TGTGCCAGTACCGCCGGGACAGGGTACTCCTATAATTCACCCCTCCACTTT. Translating it yields CASTAGTGYSYNSPLHF.

The V and J genes are TRBV29-1 and TRBJ2-3; D gene ambiguous. The CDR3 has 12 residues. The V and J ends lost 7 bases and 6 bases respectively, with 14 bases between them. Germline CDR1 reads SQVTM; CDR2 reads ANQGSEA. The CDR3 reads CSARGPRDTQYF. In nucleotides, the CDR3 is TGCAGCGCCCGTGGCCCGCGGGATACGCAGTATTTT.

The CDR3 reads CASSPMTVTEAFF. The CDR3 region has the DNA TGTGCCAGCAGCCCTATGACAGTCACTGAAGCTTTCTTT. The chain employs TRBV9 and TRBJ1-1; D possibly corresponds to TRBD1 (5 bases). Germline assignment: CDR1 SGDLS and CDR2 YYNGEE. The germline V and J ends were trimmed by 4 bases and 4 bases, with 11 bases remaining between them. The CDR3 totals 13 residues.

The rearrangement links TRBV11-3 to TRBJ2-3; either TRBD1 or TRBD2 may supply D (6 bases each). CDR3 length: 15 amino acids. Trimming stripped 4 bases from V and 8 bases from J, with 19 bases between. Germline CDR1 SGHNT, CDR2 YENEEA. The CDR3 DNA is TGTGCCAGCAGCTCTTTCTCTTCGGGGGCAGTTACGCAGTATTTT. Its protein product is CASSSFSSGAVTQYF.

The chain combines TRBV7-9 with TRBJ2-5; no definite D call. Germline values: CDR1 SEHNR, CDR2 FQNEAQ (reference sequence). The V end lost 3 bases, the J end lost 5 bases, and 10 bases lay between the germline ends. The CDR3 runs to 13 residues. The CDR3 DNA sequence: TGTGCCAGCAGCTTTTGGCAAGGGGAGACCCAGTACTTC. Translated, it gives CASSFWQGETQYF. Complete variable domain (other parts from reference TRBV7-9 and TRBJ2-5): DTGVSQNPRHKITKRGQNVTFRCDPISEHNRLYWYRQTLGQGPEFLTYFQNEAQLEKSRLLSDRFSAERPKGSFSTLEIQRTEQGDSAMYLCASSFWQGETQYFGPGTRLLVL.

The chain carries TRBV6-6 and TRBJ2-7; D is unresolved. CDR1 is MNHNY and CDR2 is SVGAGI in the germline V gene (reference sequence). There are 13 residues in the CDR3. Trimming took 1 base from V and 2 from J, leaving 6 bases between them. The CDR3 coding sequence is TGTGCCAGCAGTTACTTGTTGGCCTACGAGCAGTACTTC. Translated, it gives CASSYLLAYEQYF.

In its sample, this clone was seen a few times. The chain employs TRBV9 and TRBJ2-7; D is unclear. With 6 bases removed from V and 4 bases from J, the gap between germline ends came to 20 bases. Germline V lookup: CDR1 SGDLS, CDR2 YYNGEE. The CDR3 sequence is 15 residues long. This CDR3 reads CASTPKLLARYEQYV. The CDR3 DNA follows: TGTGCCAGCACCCCCAAGTTATTAGCTCGATACGAGCAGTACGTC.